Following are 18 T cell receptor beta chains from one sample sequenced in a study of T cell clusters in autoimmune cytopenias. One tube held mixed TRB-A and TRB-B primer pools for touch-down PCR. TCRdb re-called the multiplex PCR reads; every CDR3 protein appears as one record, without DNA. Its listing shows a few thousand distinct CDR3 sequences. TRB was amplified from around 250 ng of peripheral blood genomic DNA per sample. These same records also appear under a second study, on T cell repertoires in aging, cancer and after chemotherapy.

The sequenced sample consisted of peripheral blood. Receptors originate from a human donor in good health.

This clonotype counts as medium-sized by frequency. This chain uses TRBV6-5 with TRBJ1-3. CDR1 and CDR2 from the germline V gene are MNHEY and SVGAGI. The CDR3 has 13 residues. The CDR3 loop is CASTWASGNTIYF.

Judged by frequency, this clonotype is medium-sized. This chain joins TRBV11-3 and TRBJ1-2. Germline-derived CDR1 and CDR2 are SGHNT and YENEEA. This CDR3 spans 14 amino acids. The CDR3 here is CASSLDSLNYGYTF.

This clonotype ranks as medium-sized in terms of frequency. The V and J genes are TRBV11-3 and TRBJ2-5; checking the TCRdb D call of TRBD1 is not possible without DNA. Looked up from germline, CDR1 is SGHNT and CDR2 is YENEEA. The CDR3 length is 14 residues. The CDR3 loop is CASSRDRAFETQYF.

This clonotype ranks as medium-sized in terms of frequency. The gene calls are TRBV19 and TRBJ1-1. The CDR3 totals 14 residues. The V gene's germline CDR1 is LNHDA and CDR2 SQIVND (reference sequence). The CDR3 here is CASSIPGEGTEAFF.

The chain links TRBV30 to TRBJ1-1; TCRdb's assignment of TRBD1 cannot be checked, as there is no DNA. There are 18 residues in the CDR3. Per germline, CDR1 GTSNPN and CDR2 SVGIG (reference sequence). The CDR3 region is CAWSVLSEGQAANTEAFF.

The chain is built from TRBV7-6 and TRBJ1-2; there is no DNA to check the TCRdb D call of TRBD1. CDR1 SGHVS and CDR2 FNYEAQ come from the germline V gene. The CDR3 runs 14 residues. CDR3 sequence: CASSSFSGEGGYTF.

The V call is TRBV11-1, the J call TRBJ2-1; the TCRdb call, TRBD1, lacks DNA for checking. The CDR3 length is 16 residues. The germline gives CDR1 SGHAT, CDR2 FQDESV (reference sequence). The CDR3 loop reads CASSARPGQGGNEQFF.

The rearrangement links TRBV11-3 to TRBJ2-1; the TRBD2 assignment by TCRdb is unverifiable without DNA. Looked up from germline, CDR1 is SGHNT and CDR2 is YENEEA. The length of the CDR3 is 15 residues. The CDR3 loop is CASSPDGTIDNEQFF.

CDR3 region: CASSQVAGDTYEQYF. The V call is TRBV4-2, the J call TRBJ2-7; TCRdb names TRBD2, which stays unverified in the absence of DNA. CDR3 length: 15 amino acids. Germline V gene data show CDR1 as LGHNA and CDR2 as YNFKEQ.

The CDR3 reads CASRMGQNSWANVLTF. The rearrangement links TRBV11-3 to TRBJ2-6. The CDR3 is 16 amino acids. CDR1 and CDR2 (germline): SGHNT, YENEEA.

By frequency, this clonotype is medium-sized. The chain links TRBV6-5 to TRBJ1-3. The CDR3 runs to 15 residues. Germline CDR1 reads MNHEY; CDR2 reads SVGAGI. CDR3 in amino acids: CASSWSPSSGNTIYF.

This clonotype shows up as medium-sized by frequency. The gene calls are TRBV6-2 or TRBV6-3 and TRBJ1-2. In germline, CDR1 is MNHEY, CDR2 SVGEGT. There are 12 residues in the CDR3. CDR3 amino acids: CASSYTNYGYTF.

V and J are TRBV6-5 and TRBJ1-1. This CDR3 spans 13 amino acids. Per germline, CDR1 MNHEY and CDR2 SVGAGI. This chain's CDR3 is CASSEVFESGAFF.

According to its frequency, this clonotype is medium-sized (0.01 to 0.1%). CDR3 in amino acids: CAWTGSRYNEQFF. The chain employs TRBV30 and TRBJ2-1; without DNA, the TCRdb call of TRBD2 cannot be checked. This CDR3 has 13 amino acids. Germline V gene sequence: CDR1 GTSNPN, CDR2 SVGIG (reference sequence).

Its frequency marks this clonotype as medium-sized. This rearrangement joins TRBV6-5 to TRBJ2-5; TCRdb proposes TRBD1, but this gene call is untestable without DNA. The CDR3 runs to 14 residues. Germline V gene sequence: CDR1 MNHEY, CDR2 SVGAGI. The CDR3 reads CASSSGTAQETQYF.

The chain carries TRBV6-5 and TRBJ2-7. CDR3 length: 16 residues. Germline-derived CDR1 and CDR2 are MNHEY and SVGAGI. CDR3 protein: CASSYSTWEGYYEQYF.

The CDR3 sequence is CASGNPLGSYEQYF. V and J are TRBV6-6 and TRBJ2-7; TCRdb proposes TRBD1, but this gene call is untestable without DNA. The CDR3 length is 14 residues. CDR1 is MNHNY, CDR2 SVGAGI, per germline (reference sequence).

The genes are TRBV18 and TRBJ1-1; the TRBD1 assignment by TCRdb is unverifiable without DNA. Germline V gene data show CDR1 as KGHSH and CDR2 as LQKENI. This CDR3 spans 17 amino acids. This CDR3 reads CASSNDRDRGMNTEAFF.